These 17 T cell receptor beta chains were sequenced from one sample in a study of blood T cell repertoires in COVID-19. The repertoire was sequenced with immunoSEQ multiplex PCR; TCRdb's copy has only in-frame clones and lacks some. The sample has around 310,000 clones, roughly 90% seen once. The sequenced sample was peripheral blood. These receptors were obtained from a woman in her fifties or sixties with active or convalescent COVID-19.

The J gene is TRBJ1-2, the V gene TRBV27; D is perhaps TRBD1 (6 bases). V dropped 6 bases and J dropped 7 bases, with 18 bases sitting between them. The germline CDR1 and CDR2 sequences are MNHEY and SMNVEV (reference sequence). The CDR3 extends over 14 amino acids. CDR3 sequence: CASRPSAGVAGYTF. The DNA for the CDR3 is TGTGCCAGCAGGCCCTCCGCAGGGGTGGCTGGCTACACCTTC.

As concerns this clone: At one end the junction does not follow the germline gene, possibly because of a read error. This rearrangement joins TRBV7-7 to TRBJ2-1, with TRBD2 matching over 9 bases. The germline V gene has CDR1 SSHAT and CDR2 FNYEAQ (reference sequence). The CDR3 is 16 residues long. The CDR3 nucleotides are TGTGCTAGCAGCTTAGGGCTAGCGGGAACCACCAATGAGCAGTTCTTC. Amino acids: CASSLGLAGTTNEQFF.

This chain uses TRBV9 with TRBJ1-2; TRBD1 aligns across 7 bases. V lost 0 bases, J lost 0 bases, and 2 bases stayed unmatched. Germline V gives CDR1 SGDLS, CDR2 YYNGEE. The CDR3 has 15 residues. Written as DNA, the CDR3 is TGTGCCAGCAGCGTAGGAACAGGGGCTAACTATGGCTACACCTTC. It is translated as CASSVGTGANYGYTF.

For the CDR3, the DNA is TGCGCCAGCAGCCAAGGTAACAGGAACACTGAAGCTTTCTTT. Translating it yields CASSQGNRNTEAFF. V and J are TRBV4-3 and TRBJ1-1, with D unresolved. This CDR3 region has 14 residues. Trimming took off 1 base at V and 1 base at J, with 7 bases between the two ends. Per the germline V gene, CDR1 is LGHNA and CDR2 is YSLEER.

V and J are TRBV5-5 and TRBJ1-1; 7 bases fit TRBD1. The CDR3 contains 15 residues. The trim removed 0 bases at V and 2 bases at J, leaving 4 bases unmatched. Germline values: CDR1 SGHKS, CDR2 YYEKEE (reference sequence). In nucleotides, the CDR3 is TGTGCCAGCAGCTTGGGGGGACAGCGAAACACTGAAGCTTTCTTT. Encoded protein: CASSLGGQRNTEAFF.

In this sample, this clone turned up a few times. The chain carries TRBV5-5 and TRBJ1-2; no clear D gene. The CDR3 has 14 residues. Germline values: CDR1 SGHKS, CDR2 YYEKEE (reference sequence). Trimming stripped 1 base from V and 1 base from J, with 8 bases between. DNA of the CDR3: TGTGCCAGCAGCTTGTCACAGAATAACTATGGCTACACCTTC. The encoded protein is CASSLSQNNYGYTF.

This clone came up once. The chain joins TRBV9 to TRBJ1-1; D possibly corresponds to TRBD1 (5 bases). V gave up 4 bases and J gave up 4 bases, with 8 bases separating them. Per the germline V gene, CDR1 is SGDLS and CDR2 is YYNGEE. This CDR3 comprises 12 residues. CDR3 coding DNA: TGTGCCAGCAGCTCAAGGGGCACTGAAGCTTTCTTT. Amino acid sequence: CASSSRGTEAFF.

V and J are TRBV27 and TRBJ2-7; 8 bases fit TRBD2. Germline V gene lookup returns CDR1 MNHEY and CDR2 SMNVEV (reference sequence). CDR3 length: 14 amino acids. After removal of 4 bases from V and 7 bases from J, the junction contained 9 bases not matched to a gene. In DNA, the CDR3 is TGTGCCAGCAGTTCCAGCGGGGGAGTGGGAGAGCAGTACTTC. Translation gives CASSSSGGVGEQYF.

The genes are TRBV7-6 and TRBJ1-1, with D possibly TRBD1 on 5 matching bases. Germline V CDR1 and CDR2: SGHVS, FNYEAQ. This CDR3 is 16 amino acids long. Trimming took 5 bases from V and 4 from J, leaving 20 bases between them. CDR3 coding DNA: TGTGCCAGCAGCCAAATAGACACGGGGGGTAGCACTGAAGCTTTCTTT. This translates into CASSQIDTGGSTEAFF.

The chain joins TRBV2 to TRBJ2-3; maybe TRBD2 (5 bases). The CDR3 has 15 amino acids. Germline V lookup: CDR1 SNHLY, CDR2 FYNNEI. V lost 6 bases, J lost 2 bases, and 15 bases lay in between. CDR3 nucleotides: TGTGCCAGCAGAATTCTAGCTGGAATCACAGATACGCAGTATTTT. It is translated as CASRILAGITDTQYF.

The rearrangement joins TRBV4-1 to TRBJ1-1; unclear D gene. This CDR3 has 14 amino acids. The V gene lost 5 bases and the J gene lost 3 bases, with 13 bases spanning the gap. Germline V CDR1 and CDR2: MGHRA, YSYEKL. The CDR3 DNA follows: TGCGCCAGCAGCTCCGAGGGTTGGGACACTGAAGCTTTCTTT. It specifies CASSSEGWDTEAFF.

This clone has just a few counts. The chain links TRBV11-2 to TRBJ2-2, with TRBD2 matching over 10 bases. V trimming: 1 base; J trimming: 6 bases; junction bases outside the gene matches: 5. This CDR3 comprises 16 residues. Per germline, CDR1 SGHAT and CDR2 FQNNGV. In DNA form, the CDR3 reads TGTGCCAGCAGCTTAGGAACTAGCGGGGTACCCGGGGAGCTGTTTTTT. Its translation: CASSLGTSGVPGELFF.

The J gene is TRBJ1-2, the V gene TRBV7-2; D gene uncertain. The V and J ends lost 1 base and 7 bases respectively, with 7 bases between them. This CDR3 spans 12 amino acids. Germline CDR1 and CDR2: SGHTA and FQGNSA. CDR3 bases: TGTGCCAGCAGCTTAGGAGTCGGTGGCTACACCTTC. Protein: CASSLGVGGYTF. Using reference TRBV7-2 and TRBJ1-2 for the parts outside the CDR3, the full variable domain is GAGVSQSPSNKVTEKGKDVELRCDPISGHTALYWYRQSLGQGLEFLIYFQGNSAPDKSGLPSDRFSAERTGGSVSTLTIQRTQQEDSAVYLCASSLGVGGYTFGSGTRLTVV.

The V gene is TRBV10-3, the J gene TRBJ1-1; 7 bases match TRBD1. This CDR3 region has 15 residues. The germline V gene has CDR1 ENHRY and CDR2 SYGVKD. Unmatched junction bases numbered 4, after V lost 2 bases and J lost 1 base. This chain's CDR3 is CAISEESGGNTEAFF. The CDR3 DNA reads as TGTGCCATCAGTGAGGAGTCAGGGGGGAACACTGAAGCTTTCTTT.

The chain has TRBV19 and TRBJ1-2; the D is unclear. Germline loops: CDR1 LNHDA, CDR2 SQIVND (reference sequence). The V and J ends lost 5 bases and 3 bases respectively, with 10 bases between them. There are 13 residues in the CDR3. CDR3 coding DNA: TGTGCCAGTAGTCAGCGCGGGGACTATGGCTACACCTTC. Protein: CASSQRGDYGYTF.

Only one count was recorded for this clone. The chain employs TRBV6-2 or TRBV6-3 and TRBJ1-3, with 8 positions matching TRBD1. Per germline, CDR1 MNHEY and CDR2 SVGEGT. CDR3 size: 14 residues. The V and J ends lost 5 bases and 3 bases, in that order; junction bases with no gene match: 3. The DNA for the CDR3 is TGTGCCAGCAGTCAGGGGGCTTTTGGAAACACCATATATTTT. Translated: CASSQGAFGNTIYF.

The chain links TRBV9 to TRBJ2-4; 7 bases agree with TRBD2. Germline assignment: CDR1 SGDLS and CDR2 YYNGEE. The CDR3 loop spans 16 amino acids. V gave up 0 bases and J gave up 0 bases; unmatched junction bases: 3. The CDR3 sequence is CASSVASGVAKNIQYF. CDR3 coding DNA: TGTGCCAGCAGCGTAGCCAGCGGGGTAGCCAAAAACATTCAGTACTTC.